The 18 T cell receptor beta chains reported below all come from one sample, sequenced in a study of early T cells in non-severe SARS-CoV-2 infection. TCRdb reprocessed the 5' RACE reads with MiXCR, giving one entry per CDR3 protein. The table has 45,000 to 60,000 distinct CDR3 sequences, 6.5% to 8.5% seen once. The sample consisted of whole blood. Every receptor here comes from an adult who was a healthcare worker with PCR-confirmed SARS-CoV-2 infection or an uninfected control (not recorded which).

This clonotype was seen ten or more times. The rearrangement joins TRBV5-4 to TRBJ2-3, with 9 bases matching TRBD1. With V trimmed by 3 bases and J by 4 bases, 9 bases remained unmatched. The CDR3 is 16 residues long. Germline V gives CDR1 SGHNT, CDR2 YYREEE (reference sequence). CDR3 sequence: CASSSLGQGWPDTQYF. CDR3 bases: TGTGCCAGCAGCTCCCTAGGACAGGGGTGGCCAGATACGCAGTATTTT.

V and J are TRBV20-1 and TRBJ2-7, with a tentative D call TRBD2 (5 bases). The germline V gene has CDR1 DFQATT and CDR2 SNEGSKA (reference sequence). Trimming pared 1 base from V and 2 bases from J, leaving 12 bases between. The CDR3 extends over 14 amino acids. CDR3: CSARVVGVTYEQYF. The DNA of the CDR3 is TGCAGTGCTAGAGTCGTCGGGGTTACCTACGAGCAGTACTTC.

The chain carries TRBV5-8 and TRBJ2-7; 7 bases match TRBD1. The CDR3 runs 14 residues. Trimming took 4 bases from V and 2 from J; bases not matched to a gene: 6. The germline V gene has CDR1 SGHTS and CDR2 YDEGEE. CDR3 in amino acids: CASSALTGTYEQYF. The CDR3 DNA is TGTGCCAGCAGCGCCCTGACAGGGACCTACGAGCAGTACTTC.

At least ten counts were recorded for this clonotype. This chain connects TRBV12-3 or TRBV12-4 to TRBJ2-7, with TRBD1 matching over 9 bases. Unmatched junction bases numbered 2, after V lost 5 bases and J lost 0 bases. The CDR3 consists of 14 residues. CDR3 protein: CASSDRGSSYEQYF. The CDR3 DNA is TGTGCCAGCAGTGACAGGGGGAGCTCCTACGAGCAGTACTTC.

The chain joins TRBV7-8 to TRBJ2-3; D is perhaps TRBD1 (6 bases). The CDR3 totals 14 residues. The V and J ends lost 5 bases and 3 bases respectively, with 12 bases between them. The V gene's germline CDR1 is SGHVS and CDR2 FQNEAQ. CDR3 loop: CASSSKTGTDTQYF. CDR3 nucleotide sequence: TGTGCCAGCAGCAGCAAAACAGGGACAGATACGCAGTATTTT.

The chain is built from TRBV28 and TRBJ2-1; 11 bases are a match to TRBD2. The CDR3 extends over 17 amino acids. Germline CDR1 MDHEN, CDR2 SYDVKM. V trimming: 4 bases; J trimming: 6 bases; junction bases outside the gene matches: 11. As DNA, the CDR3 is TGTGCCAGCAGTTCATGGACTAGCGGGTCCTGGAGCAATGAGCAGTTCTTC. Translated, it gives CASSSWTSGSWSNEQFF.

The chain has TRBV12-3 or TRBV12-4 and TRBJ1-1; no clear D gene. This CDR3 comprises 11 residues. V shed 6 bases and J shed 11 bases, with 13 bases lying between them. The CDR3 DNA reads TGTGCCAGCAGCGGGGATTTGTGGGCTTTCTTT. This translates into CASSGDLWAFF.

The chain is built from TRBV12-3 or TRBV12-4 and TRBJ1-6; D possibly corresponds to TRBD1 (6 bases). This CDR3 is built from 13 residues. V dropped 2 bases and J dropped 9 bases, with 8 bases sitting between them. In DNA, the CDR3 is TGTGCCAGCAGTTTATCAGGGGTTTCACCCCTCCACTTT. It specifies CASSLSGVSPLHF.

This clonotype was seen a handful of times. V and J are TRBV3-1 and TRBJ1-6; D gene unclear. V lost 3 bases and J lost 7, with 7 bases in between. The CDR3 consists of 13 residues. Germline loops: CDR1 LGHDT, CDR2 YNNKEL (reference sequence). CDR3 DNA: TGTGCCAGCAGCCAGACCGGGAATTCACCCCTCCACTTT. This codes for CASSQTGNSPLHF.

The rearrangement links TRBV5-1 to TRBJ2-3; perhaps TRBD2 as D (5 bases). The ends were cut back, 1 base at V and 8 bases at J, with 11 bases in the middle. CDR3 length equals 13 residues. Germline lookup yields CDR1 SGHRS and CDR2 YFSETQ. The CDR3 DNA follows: TGCGCCAGCAGCTTGAAACTAGGATCTACGCAGTATTTT. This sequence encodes CASSLKLGSTQYF.

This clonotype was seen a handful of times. CDR3 DNA sequence: TGTGCCAGCAGACCAAGCGGGAGAACGTACGAGCAGTACTTC. It specifies CASRPSGRTYEQYF. The rearrangement uses TRBV6-5 and TRBJ2-7; 8 bases map to TRBD2. From germline, CDR1 is MNHEY and CDR2 SVGAGI. Germline trimming cut 6 bases from V and 4 bases from J; bases unmatched to any gene: 8. The CDR3 is 14 residues long.

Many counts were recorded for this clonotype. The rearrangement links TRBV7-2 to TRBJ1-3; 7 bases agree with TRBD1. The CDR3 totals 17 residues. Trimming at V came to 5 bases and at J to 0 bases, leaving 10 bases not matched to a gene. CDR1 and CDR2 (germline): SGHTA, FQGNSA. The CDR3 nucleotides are TGTGCCAGCAGCCCCCTGACAGGGAGGGTCTCTGGAAACACCATATATTTT. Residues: CASSPLTGRVSGNTIYF.

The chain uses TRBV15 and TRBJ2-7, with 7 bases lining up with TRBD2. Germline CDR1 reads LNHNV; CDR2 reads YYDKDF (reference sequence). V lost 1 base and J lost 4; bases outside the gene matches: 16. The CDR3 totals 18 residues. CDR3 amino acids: CATSRAQSGRETGYEQYF. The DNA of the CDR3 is TGTGCCACCAGCAGAGCCCAGAGTGGGCGGGAGACTGGGTACGAGCAGTACTTC.

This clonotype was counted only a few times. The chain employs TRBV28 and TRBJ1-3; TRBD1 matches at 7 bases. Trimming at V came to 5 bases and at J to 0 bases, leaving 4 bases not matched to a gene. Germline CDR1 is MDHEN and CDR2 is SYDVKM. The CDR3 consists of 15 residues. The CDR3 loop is CASSRTGTSGNTIYF. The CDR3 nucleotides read TGTGCCAGCAGTCGGACAGGAACCTCTGGAAACACCATATATTTT.

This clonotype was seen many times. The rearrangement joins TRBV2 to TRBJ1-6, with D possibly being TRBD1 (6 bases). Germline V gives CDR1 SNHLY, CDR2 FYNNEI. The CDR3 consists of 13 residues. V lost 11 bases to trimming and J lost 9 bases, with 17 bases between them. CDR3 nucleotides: TGTGCCGGAGGGGGAGCCCTGTCTTCACCCCTCCACTTT. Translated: CAGGGALSSPLHF.

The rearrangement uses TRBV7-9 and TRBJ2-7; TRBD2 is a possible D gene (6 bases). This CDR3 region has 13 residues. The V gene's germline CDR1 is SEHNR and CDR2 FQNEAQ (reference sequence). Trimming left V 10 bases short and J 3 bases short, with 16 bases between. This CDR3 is CAITREMIYEQYF. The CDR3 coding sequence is TGTGCCATAACACGGGAGATGATCTACGAGCAGTACTTC.

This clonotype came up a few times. CDR3 coding DNA: TGTGCCAGCAGTTCCCCGACTCGCTCCTACGAGCAGTACTTC. This encodes CASSSPTRSYEQYF. The chain combines TRBV6-6 with TRBJ2-7; D is ambiguous. V lost 4 bases to trimming and J lost 0 bases, with 10 bases between them. CDR3 length: 14 residues. Germline V gives CDR1 MNHNY, CDR2 SVGAGI (reference sequence).

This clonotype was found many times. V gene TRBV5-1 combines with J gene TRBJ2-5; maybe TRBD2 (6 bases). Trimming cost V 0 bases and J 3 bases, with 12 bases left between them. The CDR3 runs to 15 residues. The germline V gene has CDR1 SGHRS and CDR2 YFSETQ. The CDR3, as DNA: TGCGCCAGCAGCTTGGTTGCGGGAAGGGAAGAGACCCAGTACTTC. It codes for CASSLVAGREETQYF.